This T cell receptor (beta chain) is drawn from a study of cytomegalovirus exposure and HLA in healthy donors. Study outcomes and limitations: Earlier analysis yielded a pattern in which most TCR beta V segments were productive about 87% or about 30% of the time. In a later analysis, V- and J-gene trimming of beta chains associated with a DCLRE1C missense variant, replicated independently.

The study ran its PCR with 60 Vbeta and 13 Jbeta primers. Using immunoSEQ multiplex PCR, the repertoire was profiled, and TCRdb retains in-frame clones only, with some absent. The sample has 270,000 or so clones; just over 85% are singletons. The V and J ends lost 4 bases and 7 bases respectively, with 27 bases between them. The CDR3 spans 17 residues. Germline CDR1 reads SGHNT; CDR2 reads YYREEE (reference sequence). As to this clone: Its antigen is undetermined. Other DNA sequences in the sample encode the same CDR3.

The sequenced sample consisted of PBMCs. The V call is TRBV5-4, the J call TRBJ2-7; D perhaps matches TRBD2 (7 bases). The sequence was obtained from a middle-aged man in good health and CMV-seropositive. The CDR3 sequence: CASSRRGGGLSVGEQYF. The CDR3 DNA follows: TGTGCCAGCAGCCGGCGGGGAGGGGGGCTCTCTGTTGGGGAGCAGTACTTC.